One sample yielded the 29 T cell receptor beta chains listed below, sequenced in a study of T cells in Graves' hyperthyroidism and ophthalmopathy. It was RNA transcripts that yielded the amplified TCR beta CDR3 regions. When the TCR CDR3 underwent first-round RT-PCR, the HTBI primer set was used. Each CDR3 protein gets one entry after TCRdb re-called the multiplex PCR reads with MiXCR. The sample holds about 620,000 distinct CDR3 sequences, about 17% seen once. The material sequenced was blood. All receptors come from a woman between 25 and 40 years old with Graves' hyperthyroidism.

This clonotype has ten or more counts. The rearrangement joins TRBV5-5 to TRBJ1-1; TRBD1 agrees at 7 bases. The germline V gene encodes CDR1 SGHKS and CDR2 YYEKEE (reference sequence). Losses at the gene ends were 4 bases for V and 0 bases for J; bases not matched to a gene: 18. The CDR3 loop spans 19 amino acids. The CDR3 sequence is CASSPLKRTGLDMNTEAFF. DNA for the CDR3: TGTGCCAGCAGCCCGCTCAAAAGGACAGGCCTTGATATGAACACTGAAGCTTTCTTT.

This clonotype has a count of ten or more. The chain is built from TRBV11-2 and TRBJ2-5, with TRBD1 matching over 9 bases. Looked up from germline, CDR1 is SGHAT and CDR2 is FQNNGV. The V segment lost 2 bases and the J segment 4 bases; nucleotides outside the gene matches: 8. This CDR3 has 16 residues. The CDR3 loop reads CASSLLWGQGAETQYF. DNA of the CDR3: TGTGCCAGCAGCTTACTGTGGGGACAGGGAGCAGAGACCCAGTACTTC.

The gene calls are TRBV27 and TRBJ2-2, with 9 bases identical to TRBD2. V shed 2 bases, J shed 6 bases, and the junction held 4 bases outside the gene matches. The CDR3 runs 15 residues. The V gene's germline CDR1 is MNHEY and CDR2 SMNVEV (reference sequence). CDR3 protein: CASSLVAGVPGELFF. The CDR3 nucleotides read TGTGCCAGCAGTTTAGTAGCGGGAGTCCCCGGGGAGCTGTTTTTT.

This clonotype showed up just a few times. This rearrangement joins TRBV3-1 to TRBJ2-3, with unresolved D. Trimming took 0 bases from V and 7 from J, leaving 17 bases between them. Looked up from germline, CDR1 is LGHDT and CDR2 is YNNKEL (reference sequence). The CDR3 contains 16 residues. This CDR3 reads CASSQEGRVGMNTQYF. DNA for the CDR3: TGTGCCAGCAGCCAAGAGGGCCGGGTCGGTATGAATACGCAGTATTTT.

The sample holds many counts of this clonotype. The CDR3 nucleotides read TGTGCCAGCAGTTTAAGGGCTAGCGGAATACGAGAGACCCAGTACTTC. Protein: CASSLRASGIRETQYF. V usage is TRBV28 and J usage is TRBJ2-5; 7 bases fit TRBD2. Per germline, CDR1 MDHEN and CDR2 SYDVKM. V lost 2 bases to trimming and J lost 4 bases; unmatched junction nucleotides: 10. The CDR3 is made up of 16 amino acids.

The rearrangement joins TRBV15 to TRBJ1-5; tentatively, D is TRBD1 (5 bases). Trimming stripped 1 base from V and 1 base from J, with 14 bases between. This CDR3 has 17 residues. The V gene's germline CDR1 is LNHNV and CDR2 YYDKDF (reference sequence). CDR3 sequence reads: CATSRGTTQGSNQPQHF. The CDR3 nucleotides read TGTGCCACCAGCAGAGGAACGACCCAGGGAAGCAATCAGCCCCAGCATTTT.

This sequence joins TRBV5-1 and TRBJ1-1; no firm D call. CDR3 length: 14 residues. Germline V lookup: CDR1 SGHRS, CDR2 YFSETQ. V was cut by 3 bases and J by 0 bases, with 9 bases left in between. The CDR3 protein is CASSYGVLNTEAFF. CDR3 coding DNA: TGCGCCAGCAGCTACGGGGTGCTGAACACTGAAGCTTTCTTT.

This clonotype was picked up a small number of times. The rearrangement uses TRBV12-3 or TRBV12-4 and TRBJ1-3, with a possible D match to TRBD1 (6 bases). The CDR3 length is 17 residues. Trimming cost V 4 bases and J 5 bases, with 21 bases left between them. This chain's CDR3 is CASSSGTSQGQRNTIYF. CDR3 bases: TGTGCCAGCAGTTCAGGGACTTCGCAAGGACAGAGAAACACCATATATTTT.

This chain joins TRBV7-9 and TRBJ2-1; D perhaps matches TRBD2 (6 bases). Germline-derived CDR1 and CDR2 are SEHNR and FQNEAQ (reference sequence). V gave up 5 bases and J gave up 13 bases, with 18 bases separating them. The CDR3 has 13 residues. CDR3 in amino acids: CASSRGAGERQFF. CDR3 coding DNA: TGTGCCAGCAGCCGCGGGGCCGGGGAGCGTCAGTTCTTC. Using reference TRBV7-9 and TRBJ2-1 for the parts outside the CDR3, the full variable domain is DTGVSQNPRHKITKRGQNVTFRCDPISEHNRLYWYRQTLGQGPEFLTYFQNEAQLEKSRLLSDRFSAERPKGSFSTLEIQRTEQGDSAMYLCASSRGAGERQFFGPGTRLTVL.

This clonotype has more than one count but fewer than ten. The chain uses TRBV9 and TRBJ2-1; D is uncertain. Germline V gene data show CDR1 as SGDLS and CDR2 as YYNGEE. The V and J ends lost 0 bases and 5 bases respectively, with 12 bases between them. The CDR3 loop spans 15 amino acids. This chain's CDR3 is CASSVARPPNNEQFF. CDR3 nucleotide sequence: TGTGCCAGCAGCGTAGCTCGGCCTCCAAACAATGAGCAGTTCTTC.

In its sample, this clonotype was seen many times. In DNA, the CDR3 is TGTGCCTGGAGTCCCGAAGCGGGAGACTCGAACACCGGGGAGCTGTTTTTT. Translated: CAWSPEAGDSNTGELFF. This sequence joins TRBV30 and TRBJ2-2; 8 nucleotides line up with TRBD2. The CDR3 totals 17 residues. The ends lost 2 bases at V and 0 bases at J; junction bases unmatched: 8. CDR1 and CDR2 from the germline V gene are GTSNPN and SVGIG (reference sequence).

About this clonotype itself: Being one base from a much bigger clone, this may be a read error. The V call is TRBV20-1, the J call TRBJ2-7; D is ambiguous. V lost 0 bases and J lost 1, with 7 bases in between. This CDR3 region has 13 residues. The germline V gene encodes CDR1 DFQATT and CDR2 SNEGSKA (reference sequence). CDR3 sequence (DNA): TGCAGTGCTAGAGACGGCAGTTCCTACGAGCAGTACTTC. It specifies CSARDGSSYEQYF.

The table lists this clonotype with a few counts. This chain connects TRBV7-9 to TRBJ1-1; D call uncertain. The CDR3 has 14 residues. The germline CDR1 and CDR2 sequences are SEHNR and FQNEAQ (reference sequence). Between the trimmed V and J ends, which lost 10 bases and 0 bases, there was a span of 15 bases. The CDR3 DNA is TGTGCCACCAATAATGAGATAATGAACACTGAAGCTTTCTTT. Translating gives CATNNEIMNTEAFF.

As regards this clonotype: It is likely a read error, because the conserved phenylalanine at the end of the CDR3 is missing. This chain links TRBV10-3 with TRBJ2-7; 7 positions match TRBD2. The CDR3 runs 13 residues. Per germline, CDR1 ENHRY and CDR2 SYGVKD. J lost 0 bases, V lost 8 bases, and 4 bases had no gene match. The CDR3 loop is CAIGLAASYEQYS. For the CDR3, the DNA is TGTGCCATCGGTCTAGCGGCCTCCTACGAGCAGTACTCC.

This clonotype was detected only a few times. Here the CDR3 reads CAWKAGVYNEQFF. The CDR3 coding sequence is TGTGCCTGGAAGGCGGGGGTATACAATGAGCAGTTCTTC. The J gene is TRBJ2-1, the V gene TRBV30; 7 bases are a match to TRBD2. Germline lookup yields CDR1 GTSNPN and CDR2 SVGIG (reference sequence). CDR3 length equals 13 residues. With 4 bases clipped from V and 4 bases from J, the junction kept 4 bases outside the gene matches.

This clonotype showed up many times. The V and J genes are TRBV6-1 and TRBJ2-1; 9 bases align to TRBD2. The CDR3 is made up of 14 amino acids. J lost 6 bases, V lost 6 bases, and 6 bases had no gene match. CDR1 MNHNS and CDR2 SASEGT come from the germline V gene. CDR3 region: CASSSAGGANEQFF. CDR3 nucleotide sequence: TGTGCCAGCAGCTCAGCGGGAGGAGCCAATGAGCAGTTCTTC.

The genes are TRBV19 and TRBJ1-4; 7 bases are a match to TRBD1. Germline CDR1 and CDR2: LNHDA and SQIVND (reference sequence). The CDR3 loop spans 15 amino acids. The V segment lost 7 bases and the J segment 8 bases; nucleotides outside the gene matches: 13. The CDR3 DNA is TGTGCCAGTAATCGGAGGGGGCAGGGGAACGAAAAACTGTTTTTT. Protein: CASNRRGQGNEKLFF.

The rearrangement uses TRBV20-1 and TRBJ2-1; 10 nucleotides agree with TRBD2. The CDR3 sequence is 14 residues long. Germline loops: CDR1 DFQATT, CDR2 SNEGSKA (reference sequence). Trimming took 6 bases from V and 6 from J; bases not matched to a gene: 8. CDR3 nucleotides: TGCAGTGCCAGGCTAGCGGGAGTCTCCAATGAGCAGTTCTTC. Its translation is CSARLAGVSNEQFF.

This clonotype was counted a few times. CDR3 residues: CASSWTSGSGEQYF. CDR3 nucleotide sequence: TGCGCCAGCAGCTGGACTAGCGGGAGTGGGGAGCAGTACTTC. V and J are TRBV5-1 and TRBJ2-7; 13 bases match TRBD2. The germline V gene encodes CDR1 SGHRS and CDR2 YFSETQ. The CDR3 is 14 residues long. The J segment lost 7 bases and the V segment lost 3 bases, leaving 4 bases of the junction unmatched.

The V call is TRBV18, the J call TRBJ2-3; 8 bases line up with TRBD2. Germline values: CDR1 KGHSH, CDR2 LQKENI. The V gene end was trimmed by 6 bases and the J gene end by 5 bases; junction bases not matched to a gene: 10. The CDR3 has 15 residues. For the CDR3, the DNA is TGTGCCAGCTCCCGCATCGGGGGGGCTAAAGATACGCAGTATTTT. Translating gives CASSRIGGAKDTQYF.

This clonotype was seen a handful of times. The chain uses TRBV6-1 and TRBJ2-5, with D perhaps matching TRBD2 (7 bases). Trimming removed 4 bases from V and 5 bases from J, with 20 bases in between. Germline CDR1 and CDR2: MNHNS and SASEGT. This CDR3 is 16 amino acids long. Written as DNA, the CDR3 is TGTGCCAGCAGTGCTTTGGGGAGGGGGGTTTTGGAGACCCAGTACTTC. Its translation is CASSALGRGVLETQYF.

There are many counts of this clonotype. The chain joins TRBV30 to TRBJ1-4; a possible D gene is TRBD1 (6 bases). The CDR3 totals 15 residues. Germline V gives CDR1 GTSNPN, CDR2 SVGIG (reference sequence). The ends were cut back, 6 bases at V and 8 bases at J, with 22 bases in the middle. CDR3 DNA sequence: TGTGCCTGCAAACGTCTTCAGGGGTTGGGCGAAAAACTGTTTTTT. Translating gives CACKRLQGLGEKLFF.

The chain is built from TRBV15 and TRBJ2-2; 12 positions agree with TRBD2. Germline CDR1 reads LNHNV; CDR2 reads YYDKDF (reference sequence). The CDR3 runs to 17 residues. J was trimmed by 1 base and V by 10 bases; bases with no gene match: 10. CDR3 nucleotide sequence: TGTGCCATCAGTAGGACTAGCGGGACGGTGAACACCGGGGAGCTGTTTTTT. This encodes CAISRTSGTVNTGELFF.

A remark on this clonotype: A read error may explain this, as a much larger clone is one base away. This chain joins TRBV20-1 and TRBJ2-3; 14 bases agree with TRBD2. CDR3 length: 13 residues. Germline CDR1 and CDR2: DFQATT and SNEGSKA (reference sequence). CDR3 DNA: TGCGGTGCTGGGACTAGCGGGGGAGATACGCAGTATTTT. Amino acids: CGAGTSGGDTQYF.

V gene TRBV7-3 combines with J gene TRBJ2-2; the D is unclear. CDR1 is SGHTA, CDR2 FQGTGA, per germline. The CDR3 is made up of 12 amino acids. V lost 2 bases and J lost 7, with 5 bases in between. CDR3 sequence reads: CASSLGYGELFF. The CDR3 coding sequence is TGTGCCAGCAGCTTAGGGTACGGGGAGCTGTTTTTT. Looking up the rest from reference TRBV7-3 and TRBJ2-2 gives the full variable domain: GAGVSQTPSNKVTEKGKYVELRCDPISGHTALYWYRQSLGQGPEFLIYFQGTGAADDSGLPNDRFFAVRPEGSVSTLKIQRTERGDSAVYLCASSLGYGELFFGEGSRLTVL.

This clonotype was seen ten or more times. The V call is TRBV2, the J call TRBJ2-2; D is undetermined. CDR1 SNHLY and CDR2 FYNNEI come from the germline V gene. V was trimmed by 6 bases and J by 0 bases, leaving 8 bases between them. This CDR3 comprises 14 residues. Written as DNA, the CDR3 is TGTGCCAGCAGATGGGGTTCGAACACCGGGGAGCTGTTTTTT. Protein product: CASRWGSNTGELFF.

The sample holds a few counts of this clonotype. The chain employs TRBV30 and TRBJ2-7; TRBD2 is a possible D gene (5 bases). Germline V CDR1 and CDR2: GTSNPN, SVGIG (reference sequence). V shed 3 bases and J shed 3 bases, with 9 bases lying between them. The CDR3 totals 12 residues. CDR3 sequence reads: CAWRDSRYEQYF. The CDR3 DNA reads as TGTGCCTGGAGGGACTCTCGCTACGAGCAGTACTTC.

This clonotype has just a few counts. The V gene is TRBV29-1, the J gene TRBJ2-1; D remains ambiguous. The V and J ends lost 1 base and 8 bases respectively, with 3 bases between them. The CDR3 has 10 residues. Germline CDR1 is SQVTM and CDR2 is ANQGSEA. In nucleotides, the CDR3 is TGCAGCGTTGAAGTGCATGAGCAGTTCTTC. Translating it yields CSVEVHEQFF.

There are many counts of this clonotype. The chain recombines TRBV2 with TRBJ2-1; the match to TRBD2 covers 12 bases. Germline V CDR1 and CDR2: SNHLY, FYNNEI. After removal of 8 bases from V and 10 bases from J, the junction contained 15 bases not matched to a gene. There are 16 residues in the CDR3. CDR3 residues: CASRQGGLAGRGEQFF. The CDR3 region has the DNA TGTGCCAGCCGACAGGGTGGACTAGCGGGGCGGGGAGAGCAGTTCTTC. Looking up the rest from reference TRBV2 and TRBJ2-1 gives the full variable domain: EPEVTQTPSHQVTQMGQEVILRCVPISNHLYFYWYRQILGQKVEFLVSFYNNEISEKSEIFDDQFSVERPDGSNFTLKIRSTKLEDSAMYFCASRQGGLAGRGEQFFGPGTRLTVL.